The table lists the clone carrying this T cell receptor (beta chain) with many counts. Its antigen is unidentified. The germline V gene has CDR1 DFQATT and CDR2 SNEGSKA (reference sequence). V lost 5 bases and J 6 bases, leaving 2 bases between the germline ends. The CDR3 extends over 9 amino acids. Molecules of cDNA were individually given unique molecular identifiers that were attached to them. TCRdb called the 5' RACE reads again in MiXCR, with one record for every CDR3 protein. The table shows about 99,000 distinct CDR3 sequences, with roughly 15% occurring only once. This entry belongs to a study of early T cells in non-severe SARS-CoV-2 infection. Study-level information: Sequencing input comprised bulk RNA from unsorted whole blood; chain pairing was not available. The study's findings and limits: VDJdb matches were skewed toward anti-spike CD8 T cell responses.

The TCR originated in an adult who was a healthcare worker with PCR-confirmed SARS-CoV-2 infection or an uninfected control (not recorded which). The sample comprised whole blood. J is TRBJ2-1 and V is TRBV20-1; D call uncertain. The CDR3, as DNA: TGCAGTGCTTCCAATGAGCAGTTCTTC. Encoded protein: CSASNEQFF.